The subject of this entry is one TCR beta chain. Its antigen is undetermined. These data originate in a study of monozygotic twins with inflammatory bowel disease. Findings of the study overall: Healthy co-twins showed greater TCRbeta diversity (inverse Simpson) than IBD patients.

Through template switching, UMIs that included a 6-nucleotide sample barcode were added. TCRdb reanalyzed the 5' RACE reads and collapses them to one entry per CDR3 protein, without DNA. Its table lists fewer than 350,000 distinct CDR3 sequences. The sample was blood. The clonotype originates from a human donor with ulcerative colitis or Crohn's disease, or a healthy co-twin of an affected twin (not recorded which).

CDR3 in amino acids: CASSNPPWDREEETQYF. The chain recombines TRBV19 with TRBJ2-5; with no DNA, the TCRdb D assignment of TRBD1 cannot be verified. CDR1 and CDR2 (germline): LNHDA, SQIVND (reference sequence). The CDR3 has 17 amino acids. The entire variable domain, with the rest obtained from reference TRBV19 and TRBJ2-5, is as follows: DGGITQSPKYLFRKEGQNVTLSCEQNLNHDAMYWYRQDPGQGLRLIYYSQIVNDFQKGDIAEGYSVSREKKESFPLTVTSAQKNPTAFYLCASSNPPWDREEETQYFGPGTRLLVL.